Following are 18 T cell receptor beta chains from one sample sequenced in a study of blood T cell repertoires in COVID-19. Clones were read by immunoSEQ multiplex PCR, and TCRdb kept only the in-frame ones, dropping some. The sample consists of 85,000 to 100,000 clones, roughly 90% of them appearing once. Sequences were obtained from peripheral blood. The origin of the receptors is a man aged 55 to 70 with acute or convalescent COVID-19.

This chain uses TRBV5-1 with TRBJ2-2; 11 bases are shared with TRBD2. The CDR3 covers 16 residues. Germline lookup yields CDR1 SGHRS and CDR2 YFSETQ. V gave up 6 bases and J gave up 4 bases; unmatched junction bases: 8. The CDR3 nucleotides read TGCGCCAGCACCCCTTCGACTAGCGGGGCCACCGGGGAGCTGTTTTTT. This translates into CASTPSTSGATGELFF. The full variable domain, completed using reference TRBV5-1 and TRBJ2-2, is KAGVTQTPRYLIKTRGQQVTLSCSPISGHRSVSWYQQTPGQGLQFLFEYFSETQRNKGNFPGRFSGRQFSNSRSEMNVSTLELGDSALYLCASTPSTSGATGELFFGEGSRLTVL.

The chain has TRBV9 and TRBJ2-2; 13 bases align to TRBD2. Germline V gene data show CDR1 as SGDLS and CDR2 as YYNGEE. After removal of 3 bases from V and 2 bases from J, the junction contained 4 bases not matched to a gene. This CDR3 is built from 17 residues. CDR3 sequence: CASSALAGGLNTGELFF. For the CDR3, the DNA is TGTGCCAGCAGCGCACTAGCGGGGGGGCTAAACACCGGGGAGCTGTTTTTT.

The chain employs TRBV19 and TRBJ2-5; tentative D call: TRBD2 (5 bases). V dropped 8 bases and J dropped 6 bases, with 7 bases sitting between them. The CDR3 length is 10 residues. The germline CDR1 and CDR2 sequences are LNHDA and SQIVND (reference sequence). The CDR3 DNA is TGTGCCAGTGGAGGAAAGACCCAGTACTTC. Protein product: CASGGKTQYF.

The CDR3 coding sequence is TGTGCCACCAGTGATTCTGGGACAGGGAACTACGAGCAGTACTTC. It yields the protein CATSDSGTGNYEQYF. This chain uses TRBV24-1 with TRBJ2-7, with 9 bases fitting TRBD1. The CDR3 runs to 15 residues. J gave up 3 bases and V 2 bases, and 4 bases lay outside the gene matches. CDR1 and CDR2 from the germline V gene are KGHDR and SFDVKD.

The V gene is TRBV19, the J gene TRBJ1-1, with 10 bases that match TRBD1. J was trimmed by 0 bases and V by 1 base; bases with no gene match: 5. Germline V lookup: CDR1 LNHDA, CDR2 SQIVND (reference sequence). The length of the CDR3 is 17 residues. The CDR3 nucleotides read TGTGCCAGTAGTATAGCCGACAGGGGGCTTGTGAACACTGAAGCTTTCTTT. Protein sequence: CASSIADRGLVNTEAFF.

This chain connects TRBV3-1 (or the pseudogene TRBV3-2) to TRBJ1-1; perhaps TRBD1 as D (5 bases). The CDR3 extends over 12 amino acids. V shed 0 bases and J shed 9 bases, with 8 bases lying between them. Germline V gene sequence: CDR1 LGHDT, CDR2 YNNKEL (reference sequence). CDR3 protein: CASSQEEGKAFF. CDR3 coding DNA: TGTGCCAGCAGCCAAGAGGAGGGGAAAGCTTTCTTT.

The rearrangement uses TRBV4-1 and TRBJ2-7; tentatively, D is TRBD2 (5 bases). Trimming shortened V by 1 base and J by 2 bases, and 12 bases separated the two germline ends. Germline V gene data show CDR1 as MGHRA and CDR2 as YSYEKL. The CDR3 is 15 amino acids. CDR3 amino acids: CASSQAPPGTYEQYF. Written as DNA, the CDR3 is TGCGCCAGCAGCCAAGCTCCCCCCGGGACCTACGAGCAGTACTTC.

CDR3 DNA: TGTGCCTGGAGTCGACTAGCGGGAGGGCGCAATGAGCAGTTCTTC. It encodes CAWSRLAGGRNEQFF. The chain is built from TRBV30 and TRBJ2-1; 14 bases fit TRBD2. Germline CDR1 is GTSNPN and CDR2 is SVGIG (reference sequence). V shed 2 bases and J 6 bases; nucleotides not matched to a gene: 3. The CDR3 loop spans 15 amino acids.

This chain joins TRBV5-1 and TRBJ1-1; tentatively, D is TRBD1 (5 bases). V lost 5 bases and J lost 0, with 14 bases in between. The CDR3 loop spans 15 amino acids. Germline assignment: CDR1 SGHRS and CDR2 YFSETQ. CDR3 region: CASRGAGTMNTEAFF. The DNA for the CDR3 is TGCGCCAGCAGAGGGGCAGGTACCATGAACACTGAAGCTTTCTTT.

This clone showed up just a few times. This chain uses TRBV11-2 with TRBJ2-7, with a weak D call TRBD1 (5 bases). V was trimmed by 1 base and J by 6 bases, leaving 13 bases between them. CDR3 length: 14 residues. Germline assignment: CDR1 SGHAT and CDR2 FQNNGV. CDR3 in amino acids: CASSLVGATLEQYF. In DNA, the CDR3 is TGTGCCAGCAGCTTAGTAGGGGCAACCCTCGAGCAGTACTTC.

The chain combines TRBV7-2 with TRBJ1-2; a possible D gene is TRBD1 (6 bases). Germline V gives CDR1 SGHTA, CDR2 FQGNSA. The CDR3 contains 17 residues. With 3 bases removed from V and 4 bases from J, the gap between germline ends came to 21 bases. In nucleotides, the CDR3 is TGTGCCAGCAGCTTTGGGTTCGGGCAGGGGTTCGCCTATGGCTACACCTTC. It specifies CASSFGFGQGFAYGYTF.

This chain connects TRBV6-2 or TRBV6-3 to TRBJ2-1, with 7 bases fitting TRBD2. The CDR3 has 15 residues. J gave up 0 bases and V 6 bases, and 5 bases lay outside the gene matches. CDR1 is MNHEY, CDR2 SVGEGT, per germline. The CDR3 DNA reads TGTGCCAGCAGCGGGGGGTTTCCCTCCTACAATGAGCAGTTCTTC. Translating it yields CASSGGFPSYNEQFF.

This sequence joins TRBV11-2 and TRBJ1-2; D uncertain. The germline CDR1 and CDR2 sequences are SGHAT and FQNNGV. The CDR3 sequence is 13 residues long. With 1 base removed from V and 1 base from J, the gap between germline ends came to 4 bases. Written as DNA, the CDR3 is TGTGCCAGCAGCTTAGGACATAACTATGGCTACACCTTC. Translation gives CASSLGHNYGYTF.

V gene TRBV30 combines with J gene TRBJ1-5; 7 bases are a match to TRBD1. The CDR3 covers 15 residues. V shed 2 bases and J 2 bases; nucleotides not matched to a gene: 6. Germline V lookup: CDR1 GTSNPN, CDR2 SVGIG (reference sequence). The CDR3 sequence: CAWSLRDRGNQPQHF. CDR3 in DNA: TGTGCCTGGAGTCTTCGCGACAGGGGCAATCAGCCCCAGCATTTT.

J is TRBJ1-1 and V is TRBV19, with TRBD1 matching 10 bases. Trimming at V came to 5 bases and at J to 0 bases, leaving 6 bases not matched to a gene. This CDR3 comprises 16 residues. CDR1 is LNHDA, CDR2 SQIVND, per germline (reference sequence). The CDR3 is CASSLRQGALNTEAFF. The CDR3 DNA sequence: TGTGCCAGTAGTTTGCGACAGGGGGCCCTGAACACTGAAGCTTTCTTT.

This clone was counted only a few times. The CDR3 loop is CASSDSRLRPQHF. The DNA for the CDR3 is TGTGCCAGTTCGGACAGCCGTCTGCGTCCCCAGCATTTT. V and J are TRBV2 and TRBJ1-5; tentative D call: TRBD1 (6 bases). Trimming removed 9 bases from V and 10 bases from J, with 19 bases in between. The CDR3 is 13 residues long. Germline-derived CDR1 and CDR2 are SNHLY and FYNNEI.

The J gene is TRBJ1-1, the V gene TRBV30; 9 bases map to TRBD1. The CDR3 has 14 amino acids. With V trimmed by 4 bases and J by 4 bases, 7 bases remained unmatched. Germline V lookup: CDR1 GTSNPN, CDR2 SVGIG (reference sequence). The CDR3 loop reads CAWTVQGAGTEAFF. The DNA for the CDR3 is TGTGCCTGGACCGTACAGGGGGCTGGCACTGAAGCTTTCTTT.

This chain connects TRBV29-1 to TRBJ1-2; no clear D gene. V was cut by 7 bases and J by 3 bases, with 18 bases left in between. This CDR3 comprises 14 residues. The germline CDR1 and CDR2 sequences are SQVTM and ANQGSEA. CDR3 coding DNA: TGCAGCGCCATTCCGACGGGAGTCGACTATGGCTACACCTTC. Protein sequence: CSAIPTGVDYGYTF.